This T cell receptor (beta chain) was recorded in a study of T cell repertoires in cytomegalovirus infection. About the research overall: Indications of both CMV infection and matching HLA type were provided by public TCR beta signatures. Study results and caveats: Dominating the ex vivo response were TCR beta clonotypes that were CMV-specific and HLA-C-restricted.

This clonotype was found many times. As yet, its antigen is unknown. Germline values: CDR1 MNHNS, CDR2 SASEGT. This CDR3 is built from 14 residues. V dropped 7 bases and J dropped 5; count of bases not matched to a gene: 8. TCRdb reanalysed the reads using MiXCR and keeps one entry per CDR3 protein. This sample carries some 480,000 distinct CDR3 sequences, 30% to 35% of them seen once, and the ten largest clones take roughly 15%. This receptor was identified in a human donor in good health (CMV status not recorded). Some clones in this sample may be carry-over from other donors' samples. The J gene is TRBJ1-5, the V gene TRBV6-1, with 7 bases that match TRBD1. This sample comprised cultured PBMCs, obtained from culture after CMV antigen stimulation. DNA of the CDR3: TGTGCCAGCACCTCGACAGGGCCACATCAGCCCCAGCATTTT. It yields the protein CASTSTGPHQPQHF.